The clone carrying this T cell receptor (beta chain) was counted a few times. The CDR3 sequence is 13 residues long. Losses at the gene ends were 4 bases for V and 9 bases for J; bases not matched to a gene: 8. Germline CDR1 and CDR2: SGHDT and YYEEEE. This record comes from a study of cytomegalovirus exposure and HLA in healthy donors. Whole-study context: The 120 validation repertoires were produced on the same platform as the 700 or so repertoires of the first cohort. This was reported in a later analysis.

TCRdb keeps only in-frame clones here, not all; method: immunoSEQ multiplex PCR. The table has some 150,000 clones, about 89% seen once. This receptor was identified in a man aged 18 to 30 in good health and CMV-seropositive. The chain recombines TRBV5-6 with TRBJ2-3; 7 bases agree with TRBD1. Specimen: PBMCs. The CDR3 region has the DNA TGTGCCAGCAGCATGCTGGACAGGCAGACGCAGTATTTT. It is translated as CASSMLDRQTQYF.